The 28 T cell receptor beta chains listed next were all sequenced from one sample in a study of cytomegalovirus exposure and HLA in healthy donors. In the PCR, 60 Vbeta and 13 Jbeta primers were used. Produced via immunoSEQ multiplex PCR; TCRdb's table is partial and in-frame only. The sample records approximately 39,000 clones, approximately 74% being singletons. The material sequenced was PBMCs. The receptor source for this set is a man aged 25 to 40 in good health and CMV-seronegative.

V gene TRBV6-5 combines with J gene TRBJ2-5, with D possibly being TRBD2 (5 bases). Germline lookup yields CDR1 MNHEY and CDR2 SVGAGI. The CDR3 is 13 amino acids. Trimming shortened V by 5 bases and J by 5 bases, and 12 bases separated the two germline ends. CDR3 sequence: CASSPRTRETQYF. Written as DNA, the CDR3 is TGTGCCAGCAGTCCCCGGACTCGGGAGACCCAGTACTTC.

The rearrangement links TRBV5-4 to TRBJ2-7; TRBD1 matches at 9 bases. J lost 7 bases, V lost 4 bases, and 12 bases had no gene match. This CDR3 contains 15 residues. Germline-derived CDR1 and CDR2 are SGHNT and YYREEE (reference sequence). This CDR3 reads CASSTGTGPLGEQYF. DNA of the CDR3: TGTGCCAGCAGCACTGGGACAGGGCCCTTGGGGGAGCAGTACTTC.

The chain couples TRBV6-4 to TRBJ1-2; D gene uncertain. Germline CDR1 and CDR2: MRHNA and SNTAGT. Trimming cost V 4 bases and J 4 bases, with 10 bases left between them. CDR3 length equals 13 residues. In DNA form, the CDR3 reads TGTGCCAGCAGTGTAAAAGAGGGCTATGGCTACACCTTC. Encoded protein: CASSVKEGYGYTF.

This chain uses TRBV4-1 with TRBJ2-3; 9 nucleotides agree with TRBD1. The CDR3 length is 17 residues. CDR1 and CDR2 from the germline V gene are MGHRA and YSYEKL. V was pared by 4 bases and J by 3 bases, with 11 bases of the junction left unmatched. CDR3 residues: CASSRSPGQGRTDTQYF. DNA of the CDR3: TGCGCCAGCAGCCGTTCTCCGGGACAGGGTAGGACAGATACGCAGTATTTT.

The chain employs TRBV2 and TRBJ2-7, with 13 bases fitting TRBD2. The CDR3 has 16 amino acids. The trim removed 4 bases at V and 1 base at J, leaving 4 bases unmatched. The germline V gene has CDR1 SNHLY and CDR2 FYNNEI. DNA for the CDR3: TGTGCCAGCAGTGCAGGACTAGCGGGAGCTTCCTACGAGCAGTACTTC. Translated, it gives CASSAGLAGASYEQYF.

The CDR3 sequence is CASRMGQGREKLFF. The CDR3 DNA follows: TGTGCCAGCAGAATGGGACAGGGACGGGAAAAACTGTTTTTT. The chain links TRBV27 to TRBJ1-4, with TRBD1 matching 9 bases. The V gene end was trimmed by 6 bases and the J gene end by 8 bases; junction bases not matched to a gene: 7. The CDR3 has 14 residues. Germline CDR1 and CDR2: MNHEY and SMNVEV (reference sequence). The full variable domain, rest sourced from reference TRBV27 and TRBJ1-4, is EAQVTQNPRYLITVTGKKLTVTCSQNMNHEYMSWYRQDPGLGLRQIYYSMNVEVTDKGDVPEGYKVSRKEKRNFPLILESPSPNQTSLYFCASRMGQGREKLFFGSGTQLSVL.

The chain couples TRBV7-9 to TRBJ1-1, with a tentative D call TRBD1 (5 bases). Trimming stripped 5 bases from V and 9 bases from J, with 19 bases between. The CDR3 sequence is 14 residues long. The V gene's germline CDR1 is SEHNR and CDR2 FQNEAQ (reference sequence). The CDR3 here is CASSSAGTENQAFF. CDR3 nucleotide sequence: TGTGCCAGCAGCAGCGCCGGGACTGAGAACCAAGCTTTCTTT. Complete variable domain (other parts from reference TRBV7-9 and TRBJ1-1): DTGVSQNPRHKITKRGQNVTFRCDPISEHNRLYWYRQTLGQGPEFLTYFQNEAQLEKSRLLSDRFSAERPKGSFSTLEIQRTEQGDSAMYLCASSSAGTENQAFFGQGTRLTVV.

This clone was seen just once. The J gene is TRBJ1-4, the V gene TRBV25-1, with D tentatively TRBD1 (6 bases). CDR1 and CDR2 (germline): MGHDK, SYGVNS. The CDR3 runs to 15 residues. Trimming took 1 base from V and 4 from J, leaving 10 bases between them. This chain's CDR3 is CASSESGTFNEKLFF. The CDR3 nucleotides read TGTGCCAGCAGTGAATCCGGGACATTTAATGAAAAACTGTTTTTT.

This clone was counted a few times. The chain couples TRBV7-9 to TRBJ2-1; no reliable D call. Trimming stripped 1 base from V and 8 bases from J, with 6 bases between. The germline V gene has CDR1 SEHNR and CDR2 FQNEAQ (reference sequence). CDR3 length equals 12 residues. The CDR3 DNA reads TGTGCCAGCAGCTTAGACTTCCATGAGCAGTTCTTC. Its protein is CASSLDFHEQFF.

This sequence joins TRBV10-1 and TRBJ1-2; no reliable D call. CDR3 length equals 13 residues. Per germline, CDR1 WNHNN and CDR2 SYGVQD (reference sequence). V shed 3 bases and J shed 4 bases, with 9 bases lying between them. The DNA of the CDR3 is TGCGCCAGCAGTGAAGGGAGTCTCTATGGCTACACCTTC. This translates into CASSEGSLYGYTF.

For the CDR3, the DNA is TGTGCCAGCAGCGCGGACAGGGCATCGCATGAGCAGTTCTTC. This translates into CASSADRASHEQFF. The chain joins TRBV9 to TRBJ2-1; 8 bases are shared with TRBD1. Trimming cost V 3 bases and J 8 bases; bases outside gene matches: 7. The CDR3 consists of 14 residues. Germline V lookup: CDR1 SGDLS, CDR2 YYNGEE.

The chain has TRBV28 and TRBJ2-7; weak D call: TRBD2 (6 bases). This CDR3 is built from 14 residues. CDR1 is MDHEN and CDR2 is SYDVKM in the germline V gene. CDR3 amino acids: CAIADGSRSYEQYF. CDR3 nucleotide sequence: TGTGCGATCGCCGACGGGAGCCGGTCCTACGAGCAGTACTTC. Complete variable domain (other parts from reference TRBV28 and TRBJ2-7): DVKVTQSSRYLVKRTGEKVFLECVQDMDHENMFWYRQDPGLGLRLIYFSYDVKMKEKGDIPEGYSVSREKKERFSLILESASTNQTSMYLCAIADGSRSYEQYFGPGTRLTVT.

The chain uses TRBV5-1 and TRBJ1-5; D gene uncertain. The length of the CDR3 is 13 residues. Germline CDR1 is SGHRS and CDR2 is YFSETQ. V was cut by 3 bases and J by 7 bases, with 11 bases left in between. The CDR3, as DNA: TGCGCCAGCAGCTCGCAGGCGGGCCAGCCCCAGCATTTT. Its translation: CASSSQAGQPQHF.

The rearrangement links TRBV5-4 to TRBJ1-5, with unresolved D. The V gene's germline CDR1 is SGHNT and CDR2 YYREEE (reference sequence). The CDR3 covers 15 residues. Trimming shortened V by 0 bases and J by 4 bases, and 11 bases separated the two germline ends. In nucleotides, the CDR3 is TGTGCCAGCAGCTTGGCGGGGAGCCCAAATCAGCCCCAGCATTTT. Protein sequence: CASSLAGSPNQPQHF.

This sequence joins TRBV28 and TRBJ2-2; 10 bases fit TRBD1. The CDR3 is 16 residues long. Looked up from germline, CDR1 is MDHEN and CDR2 is SYDVKM. Trimming took 3 bases from V and 0 from J; bases not matched to a gene: 1. The chain's CDR3 is CASSFGTGANTGELFF. DNA of the CDR3: TGTGCCAGCAGTTTCGGGACAGGGGCGAACACCGGGGAGCTGTTTTTT.

The chain uses TRBV11-3 and TRBJ2-1, with D perhaps TRBD2 (6 bases). Germline CDR1 and CDR2: SGHNT and YENEEA. V was clipped by 5 bases and J by 5 bases, with 16 bases between them. The CDR3 is 15 amino acids. CDR3 region: CASSTGTGTNNEQFF. The CDR3 DNA reads TGTGCCAGCAGCACCGGGACTGGGACCAACAATGAGCAGTTCTTC.

This clone was counted a few times. This chain's CDR3 is CASRPSSGNTIYF. The CDR3, as DNA: TGTGCCAGTAGGCCCAGCTCTGGAAACACCATATATTTT. The chain carries TRBV19 and TRBJ1-3; D call uncertain. V lost 6 bases and J lost 0, with 6 bases in between. Germline values: CDR1 LNHDA, CDR2 SQIVND (reference sequence). CDR3 length equals 13 residues.

The chain carries TRBV28 and TRBJ1-2, with D hard to call. The germline CDR1 and CDR2 sequences are MDHEN and SYDVKM. The V end lost 2 bases, the J end lost 4 bases, and 5 bases lay between the germline ends. This CDR3 has 12 amino acids. The CDR3, as DNA: TGTGCCAGCAGTTTAGTCAGCTATGGCTACACCTTC. Its translation is CASSLVSYGYTF.

The genes are TRBV10-3 and TRBJ2-5, with 8 bases matching TRBD1. This CDR3 is built from 14 residues. Germline V lookup: CDR1 ENHRY, CDR2 SYGVKD. V was clipped by 6 bases and J by 2 bases; unmatched bases: 5. DNA of the CDR3: TGTGCCATCAGCAACACAGGGGGTCAAGAGACCCAGTACTTC. It encodes CAISNTGGQETQYF.

The chain has TRBV7-2 and TRBJ2-3, with D possibly TRBD2 on 6 matching bases. The V gene lost 4 bases and the J gene lost 5 bases, with 16 bases spanning the gap. The CDR3 consists of 15 residues. Germline CDR1 is SGHTA and CDR2 is FQGNSA. In DNA, the CDR3 is TGTGCCAGCAGCTACGGAATTACAGCGGGAGATACGCAGTATTTT. Translation gives CASSYGITAGDTQYF.

This chain links TRBV11-2 with TRBJ1-5, with a weak D call TRBD1 (6 bases). V was trimmed by 6 bases and J by 6 bases, leaving 12 bases between them. The CDR3 runs 13 residues. CDR1 SGHAT and CDR2 FQNNGV come from the germline V gene. CDR3 residues: CASSSRGSQPQHF. The CDR3 DNA follows: TGTGCCAGCAGTAGCAGGGGATCTCAGCCCCAGCATTTT.

The chain has TRBV15 and TRBJ2-1; the match to TRBD2 covers 10 bases. The germline gives CDR1 LNHNV, CDR2 YYDKDF (reference sequence). After removal of 1 base from V and 8 bases from J, the junction contained 5 bases not matched to a gene. This CDR3 region has 15 residues. The CDR3 sequence: CATSRVIAGGDEQFF. CDR3 nucleotides: TGTGCCACCAGCAGAGTAATAGCGGGAGGAGATGAGCAGTTCTTC. Full variable domain (rest looked up from reference TRBV15 and TRBJ2-1): DAMVIQNPRYQVTQFGKPVTLSCSQTLNHNVMYWYQQKSSQAPKLLFHYYDKDFNNEADTPDNFQSRRPNTSFCFLDIRSPGLGDTAMYLCATSRVIAGGDEQFFGPGTRLTVL.

The chain joins TRBV6-5 to TRBJ2-7, with 11 bases matching TRBD1. The CDR3 is made up of 16 amino acids. Trimming removed 1 base from V and 3 bases from J; junction bases left unmatched: 5. Germline V gives CDR1 MNHEY, CDR2 SVGAGI. This CDR3 reads CASSYYGTGGFYEQYF. As DNA, the CDR3 is TGTGCCAGCAGTTACTACGGGACAGGGGGATTCTACGAGCAGTACTTC.

This clone was observed a handful of times. The V and J genes are TRBV7-9 and TRBJ2-3; TRBD2 matches at 7 bases. V was clipped by 8 bases and J by 3 bases; unmatched bases: 5. CDR1 SEHNR and CDR2 FQNEAQ come from the germline V gene (reference sequence). CDR3 length: 13 amino acids. Here the CDR3 reads CASYVGGTDTQYF. CDR3 bases: TGTGCCAGCTACGTGGGGGGGACAGATACGCAGTATTTT.

The chain couples TRBV6-6 to TRBJ2-5; 7 bases line up with TRBD2. J lost 5 bases, V lost 2 bases, and 8 bases had no gene match. The CDR3 has 15 residues. Germline CDR1 reads MNHNY; CDR2 reads SVGAGI (reference sequence). The CDR3 bases are TGTGCCAGCAGTTACCGAGCGGGGTCTAGGGAGACCCAGTACTTC. It is translated as CASSYRAGSRETQYF.

The chain links TRBV5-1 to TRBJ2-5, with TRBD2 matching 7 bases. CDR1 and CDR2 from the germline V gene are SGHRS and YFSETQ. V shed 1 base and J 5 bases; nucleotides not matched to a gene: 5. The CDR3 has 14 amino acids. For the CDR3, the DNA is TGCGCCAGCAGCTTGTCTGGGGAGGGGGAGACCCAGTACTTC. Encoded protein: CASSLSGEGETQYF.

The V gene is TRBV15, the J gene TRBJ2-1; D perhaps matches TRBD2 (6 bases). The CDR3 sequence is 15 residues long. The germline V and J ends were trimmed by 2 bases and 7 bases, with 15 bases remaining between them. Germline V CDR1 and CDR2: LNHNV, YYDKDF (reference sequence). The DNA for the CDR3 is TGTGCCACCAGCAGACCGACGACTAGTCGGAATGAGCAGTTCTTC. Amino acid sequence: CATSRPTTSRNEQFF.

This chain uses TRBV15 with TRBJ1-4; D may be TRBD1 (6 bases). The CDR3 totals 15 residues. Germline lookup yields CDR1 LNHNV and CDR2 YYDKDF (reference sequence). Deletions cut 5 bases from V and 4 bases from J, with 14 bases between. As DNA, the CDR3 is TGTGCCACCAGCGGAAGGACAGCCCTTAATGAAAAACTGTTTTTT. As protein: CATSGRTALNEKLFF.